This passage covers 9 T cell receptor beta chains from one sample sequenced in a study of T-cell reconstitution after alpha-beta-depleted transplantation in children. It was with unique molecular identifiers that the TCRbeta library was prepared. TCRdb re-analysed the PCR reads in MiXCR, keeping a single row per CDR3 protein. The sample gives about 47,000 distinct CDR3 sequences, 52% of which show up once; roughly two fifths is in the top ten. The source material was peripheral blood, sampled before TCRalphabeta/CD19-depleted stem cell transplant. The receptor source for this set is a boy under three years old with SCID, due to receive a stem cell transplant.

The sample holds a few counts of this clonotype. A read error may account for a junction end that differs from germline. This sequence joins TRBV20-1 and TRBJ1-1, with D maybe TRBD1 (5 bases). The V gene's germline CDR1 is DFQATT and CDR2 SNEGSKA (reference sequence). There are 12 residues in the CDR3. In DNA form, the CDR3 reads TGCAGTGCTAGAGATGCGGGGCGTGAAGCCTTCTTT. Translation: CSARDAGREAFF.

The chain joins TRBV11-3 to TRBJ2-2; D remains unclear. Trimming took 5 bases from V and 5 from J, leaving 6 bases between them. The CDR3 is made up of 12 amino acids. Germline CDR1 reads SGHNT; CDR2 reads YENEEA. CDR3 coding DNA: TGTGCCAGCAGCCCCAGGACCGGGGAGCTGTTTTTT. Amino acid sequence: CASSPRTGELFF.

This clonotype was seen only a few times. The chain couples TRBV15 to TRBJ2-2; D remains ambiguous. Trimming pared 1 base from V and 0 bases from J, leaving 0 bases between. The CDR3 is 13 residues long. Germline V gives CDR1 LNHNV, CDR2 YYDKDF (reference sequence). The CDR3 nucleotides read TGTGCCACCAGCAGAGCGAACACCGGGGAGCTGTTTTTT. It encodes CATSRANTGELFF.

This clonotype appeared once. This rearrangement joins TRBV5-1 to TRBJ2-7, with 11 bases identical to TRBD2. The J segment lost 7 bases and the V segment lost 4 bases, leaving 10 bases of the junction unmatched. Germline lookup yields CDR1 SGHRS and CDR2 YFSETQ. The CDR3 runs 15 residues. This CDR3 reads CASSPGLAGGGEQYF. CDR3 nucleotides: TGCGCCAGCAGCCCCGGACTAGCGGGTGGGGGGGAGCAGTACTTC.

In its sample, this clonotype was seen a few times. The chain couples TRBV7-8 to TRBJ2-1; no firm D call. The germline gives CDR1 SGHVS, CDR2 FQNEAQ. This CDR3 comprises 15 residues. Trimming removed 4 bases from V and 10 bases from J, with 20 bases in between. The DNA of the CDR3 is TGTGCCAGCAGCTCTATACCTTACCCCCTCAGAGAGCAGTTCTTC. Translating gives CASSSIPYPLREQFF. Full variable domain (remainder filled in from reference TRBV7-8 and TRBJ2-1): GAGVSQSPRYKVAKRGQDVALRCDPISGHVSLFWYQQALGQGPEFLTYFQNEAQLDKSGLPSDRFFAERPEGSVSTLKIQRTQQEDSAVYLCASSSIPYPLREQFFGPGTRLTVL.

This chain's CDR3 is CATQTGAEETQYF. CDR3 nucleotide sequence: TGTGCTACCCAGACAGGGGCGGAAGAGACCCAGTACTTC. The chain links TRBV7-7 to TRBJ2-5; the match to TRBD1 covers 8 bases. The germline CDR1 and CDR2 sequences are SSHAT and FNYEAQ (reference sequence). The CDR3 totals 13 residues.

There are a few counts of this clonotype. This sequence joins TRBV2 and TRBJ2-1; D unresolved. Trimming stripped 4 bases from V and 6 bases from J, with 19 bases between. Germline assignment: CDR1 SNHLY and CDR2 FYNNEI. The CDR3 length is 16 residues. The CDR3 is CASSVPANYPINEQFF. The CDR3 nucleotides read TGTGCCAGCAGTGTCCCGGCGAACTACCCAATCAATGAGCAGTTCTTC.

The CDR3 region is CASSVARTREGEQFF. The DNA of the CDR3 is TGTGCCAGCAGCGTAGCGAGGACTAGAGAAGGCGAGCAGTTCTTC. This sequence joins TRBV9 and TRBJ2-1, with 7 bases lining up with TRBD2. This CDR3 spans 15 amino acids. J gave up 10 bases and V 0 bases, and 10 bases lay outside the gene matches. CDR1 and CDR2 (germline): SGDLS, YYNGEE.

This clonotype was seen more than once but under ten times. This chain uses TRBV11-2 with TRBJ2-2; D remains unclear. Trimming left V 5 bases short and J 5 bases short, with 12 bases between. The CDR3 loop spans 14 amino acids. CDR1 and CDR2 (germline): SGHAT, FQNNGV. The CDR3 DNA follows: TGTGCCAGCAGCCCGCCCCTAAGGACCGGGGAGCTGTTTTTT. It is translated as CASSPPLRTGELFF.